These 3 T cell receptor beta chains were sequenced from one sample in a study of blood T cell repertoires in COVID-19. Sequencing used immunoSEQ multiplex PCR; TCRdb keeps in-frame clones, though not all of them. The table includes more than 150,000 clones, approximately 80% detected once. The source material was peripheral blood. The receptor set was obtained from a woman in her forties or fifties with acute or convalescent COVID-19.

V usage is TRBV18 and J usage is TRBJ2-7, with 8 bases that match TRBD1. Germline values: CDR1 KGHSH, CDR2 LQKENI. V lost 5 bases to trimming and J lost 2 bases; unmatched junction nucleotides: 8. The CDR3 runs 15 residues. CDR3 nucleotides: TGTGCCAGCTCATTGGGGGGACAGGCGACCTACGAGCAGTACTTC. It is translated as CASSLGGQATYEQYF. The full variable domain, completed using reference TRBV18 and TRBJ2-7, is NAGVMQNPRHLVRRRGQEARLRCSPMKGHSHVYWYRQLPEEGLKFMVYLQKENIIDESGMPKERFSAEFPKEGPSILRIQQVVRGDSAAYFCASSLGGQATYEQYFGPGTRLTVT.

The J gene is TRBJ1-1, the V gene TRBV19; D not resolved. Between the trimmed V and J ends, which lost 1 base and 0 bases, there was a span of 9 bases. CDR3 size: 15 residues. Germline V CDR1 and CDR2: LNHDA, SQIVND (reference sequence). The CDR3 region is CASSIGGRVNTEAFF. As DNA, the CDR3 is TGTGCCAGTAGTATAGGAGGCAGAGTGAACACTGAAGCTTTCTTT.

The chain combines TRBV5-4 with TRBJ2-6, with D possibly being TRBD1 (6 bases). This CDR3 region has 18 residues. The V and J ends lost 1 base and 0 bases respectively, with 14 bases between them. Germline CDR1 reads SGHNT; CDR2 reads YYREEE (reference sequence). The CDR3 region has the DNA TGTGCCAGCAGCTTGTCCCAGGGGACATACTCTGGGGCCAACGTCCTGACTTTC. Its protein is CASSLSQGTYSGANVLTF.